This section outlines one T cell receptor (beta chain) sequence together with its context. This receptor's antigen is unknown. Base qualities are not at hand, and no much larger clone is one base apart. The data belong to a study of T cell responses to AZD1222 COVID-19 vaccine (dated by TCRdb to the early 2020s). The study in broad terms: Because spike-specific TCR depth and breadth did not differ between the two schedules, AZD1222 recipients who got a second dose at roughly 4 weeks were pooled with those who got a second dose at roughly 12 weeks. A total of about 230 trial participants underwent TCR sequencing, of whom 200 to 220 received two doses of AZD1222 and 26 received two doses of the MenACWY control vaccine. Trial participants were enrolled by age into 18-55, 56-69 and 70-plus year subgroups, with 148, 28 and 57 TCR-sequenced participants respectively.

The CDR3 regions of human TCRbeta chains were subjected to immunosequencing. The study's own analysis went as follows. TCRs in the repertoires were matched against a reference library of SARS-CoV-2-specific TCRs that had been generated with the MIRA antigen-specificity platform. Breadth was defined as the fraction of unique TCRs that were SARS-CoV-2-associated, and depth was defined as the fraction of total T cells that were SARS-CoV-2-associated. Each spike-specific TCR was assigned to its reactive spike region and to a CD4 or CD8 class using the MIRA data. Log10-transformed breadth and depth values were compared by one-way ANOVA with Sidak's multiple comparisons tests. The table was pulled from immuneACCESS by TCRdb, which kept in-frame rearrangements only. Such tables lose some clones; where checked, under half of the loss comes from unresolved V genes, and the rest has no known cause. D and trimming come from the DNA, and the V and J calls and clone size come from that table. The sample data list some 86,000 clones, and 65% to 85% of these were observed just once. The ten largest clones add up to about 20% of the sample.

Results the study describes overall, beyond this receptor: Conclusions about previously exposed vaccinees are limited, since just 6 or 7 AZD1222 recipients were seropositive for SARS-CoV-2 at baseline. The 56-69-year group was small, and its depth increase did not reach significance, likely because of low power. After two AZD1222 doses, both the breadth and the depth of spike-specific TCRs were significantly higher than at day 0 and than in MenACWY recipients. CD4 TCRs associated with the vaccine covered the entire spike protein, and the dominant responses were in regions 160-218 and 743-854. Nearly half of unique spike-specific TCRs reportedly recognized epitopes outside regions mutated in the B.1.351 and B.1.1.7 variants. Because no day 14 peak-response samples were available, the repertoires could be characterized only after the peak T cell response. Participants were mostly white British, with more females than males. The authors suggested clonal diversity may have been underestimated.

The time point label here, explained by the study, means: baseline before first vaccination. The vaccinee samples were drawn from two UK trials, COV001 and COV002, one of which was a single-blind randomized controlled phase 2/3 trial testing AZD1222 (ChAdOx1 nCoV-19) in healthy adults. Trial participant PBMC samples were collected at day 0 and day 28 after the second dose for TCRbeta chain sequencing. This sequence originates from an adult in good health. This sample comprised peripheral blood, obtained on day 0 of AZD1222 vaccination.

Read as DNA, the sequence is TGTGCCAGTTTTAGCGGGAACACCGGGGAGCTGTTTTTT. The resulting protein is CASFSGNTGELFF. The chain couples TRBV6-5 to TRBJ2-2; the D gene is perhaps TRBD2, on 6 matching bases. In the germline V gene, CDR1 corresponds to MNHEY and CDR2 to SVGAGI. V lost 9 bases and J lost 1 base; the stretch between them is 9 bases long. From its cysteine to its phenylalanine, the CDR3 spans 13 amino acids. Kept here is only the CDR3 DNA, which spans 39 bases and is read in frame from base 1.